This paragraph covers one T cell receptor (beta chain) sequence. Its antigen is as yet unknown. The germline gene is not matched at one end of the junction; a read error may be the cause. TCRdb's copy holds only in-frame clones and misses some; the assay was immunoSEQ multiplex PCR. The table lists about 100,000 clones, 70% to 90% of them singletons, with 4% to 4.5% in the top ten. The sample belongs to a study of T cell responses to AZD1222 COVID-19 vaccine. Study conclusions and caveats: Dominant at 160-218 and 743-854, vaccine-associated CD4 TCRs also spanned spike. Targets within unmutated variant regions were reportedly found for nearly half of spike-specific TCRs. In all cases, repertoires were sampled only after the peak T cell response.

Germline loops: CDR1 MDHEN, CDR2 SYDVKM. The CDR3 totals 16 residues. The V call is TRBV28, the J call TRBJ2-2; D may be TRBD1 (6 bases). Sequences were derived from peripheral blood, sampled on day 0 of MenACWY control vaccination. This clonotype was sampled from an adult in good health. CDR3 loop: CAGSPSWAEGAGELFF. DNA for the CDR3: TGTGCCGGCAGCCCCTCCTGGGCAGAGGGGGCCGGGGAGCTGTTTTTT.